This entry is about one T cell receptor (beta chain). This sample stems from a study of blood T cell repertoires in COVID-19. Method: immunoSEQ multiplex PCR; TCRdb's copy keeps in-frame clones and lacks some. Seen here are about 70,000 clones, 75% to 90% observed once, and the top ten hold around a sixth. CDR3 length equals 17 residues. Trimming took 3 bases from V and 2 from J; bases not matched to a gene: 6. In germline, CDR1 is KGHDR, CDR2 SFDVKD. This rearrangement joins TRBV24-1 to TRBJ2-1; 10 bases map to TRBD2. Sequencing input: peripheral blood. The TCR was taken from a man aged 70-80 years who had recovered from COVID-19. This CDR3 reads CATSDPRSGGAYNEQFF. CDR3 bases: TGTGCCACCAGTGATCCCCGAAGCGGGGGGGCCTACAATGAGCAGTTCTTC.